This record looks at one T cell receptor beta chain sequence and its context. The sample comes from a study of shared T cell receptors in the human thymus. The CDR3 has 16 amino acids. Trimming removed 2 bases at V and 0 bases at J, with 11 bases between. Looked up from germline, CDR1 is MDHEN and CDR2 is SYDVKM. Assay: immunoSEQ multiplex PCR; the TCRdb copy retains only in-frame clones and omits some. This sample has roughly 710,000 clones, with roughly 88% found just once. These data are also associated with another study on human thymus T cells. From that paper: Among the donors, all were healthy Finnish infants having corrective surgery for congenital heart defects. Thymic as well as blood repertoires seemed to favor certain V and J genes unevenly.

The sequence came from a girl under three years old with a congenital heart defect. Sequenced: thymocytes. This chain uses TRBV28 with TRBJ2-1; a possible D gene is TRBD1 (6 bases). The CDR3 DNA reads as TGTGCCAGCAGTTTACCGAGGGGGTACTCCTACAATGAGCAGTTCTTC. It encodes CASSLPRGYSYNEQFF.